A selection of T cell receptor beta chains follows, all from one sample in a study of blood T cells in healthy people across ages. One entry per CDR3 protein, called by TCRdb with MiXCR from the 5' RACE reads. This table has hundreds of thousands of distinct CDR3 sequences, 20% to 25% appearing once. Material: blood. The source is a man aged 70 or older in good health. CDR3s include the opening cysteine and the closing phenylalanine or tryptophan. Each record gives: J gene, D gene, V gene, clone size, CDR3 DNA, CDR3 protein. D genes are given only for firm matches. Part of the rows lack a size; the others show once, few, many or a class for expanded clones.

TRBJ2-1	.	TRBV30	.	TGTGCCTGGAGTTCGGGGGCCGCCTACAATGAGCAGTTCTTC	CAWSSGAAYNEQFF
TRBJ2-2	TRBD2	TRBV10-2	.	TGCGCCAGCAGTGCGGCTAGCGGGAAGAACACCGGGGAGCTGTTTTTT	CASSAASGKNTGELFF
TRBJ1-4	.	TRBV7-8	.	TGTGCCAGCAGCTTAGAGGAGAGGATTGGAGAAAAACTGTTTTTT	CASSLEERIGEKLFF
TRBJ2-2	.	TRBV9	.	TGTGCCAGCAGCGCCTCCCCCGTAGGGGGATTTCACGGGGAGCTGTTTTTT	CASSASPVGGFHGELFF
TRBJ2-7	TRBD1	TRBV2	.	TGTGCCAGCAAAAAGGGACAGGAAAACGAGCAGTACTTC	CASKKGQENEQYF
TRBJ2-5	.	TRBV11-1	.	TGTGCCAGCAGCTTAGCCAGTGGGGGACAAGAGACCCAGTACTTC	CASSLASGGQETQYF
TRBJ1-2	.	TRBV20-1	.	TGCAGTGCGAGGCACTATGGCTACACCTTC	CSARHYGYTF
TRBJ2-1	TRBD2	TRBV14	many	TGTGCCAGCAGCCAAGATCGGGGGGGCTACAATGAGCAGTTCTTC	CASSQDRGGYNEQFF
TRBJ2-7	TRBD2	TRBV29-1	.	TGCAGCGTTCATAGCCCCCTAGCGGGAGCCGAGCAGTACTTC	CSVHSPLAGAEQYF
TRBJ1-5	TRBD1	TRBV6-6	few	TGTGCCAGCAGCACCGGGACAGGGGTACAGCCCCAGCATTTT	CASSTGTGVQPQHF
TRBJ1-3	.	TRBV27	many	TGTGCCAGCAGTCTCTACAGGGATCTGGATGAATTTGGAAACACCATATATTTT	CASSLYRDLDEFGNTIYF
TRBJ1-6	.	TRBV5-1	few	TGCGCCAGCGGAGAGGGCTCCCCTTCAAATTCACCCCTCCACTTT	CASGEGSPSNSPLHF
TRBJ1-2	TRBD1	TRBV29-1	few	TGCAGCGTTGACCAGACCGACAGGGAGTATGGCTACACCTTC	CSVDQTDREYGYTF
TRBJ2-1	TRBD2	TRBV20-1	.	TGCAGTGCTAGTACCGGCGGACTAGTAACGAATGAGCAGTTCTTC	CSASTGGLVTNEQFF
TRBJ2-5	.	TRBV21-1	few	TGTGCCAGCAGCATTAATTTATGGCAAGAGACCCAGTACTTC	CASSINLWQETQYF
TRBJ2-5	TRBD1	TRBV6-1	.	TGTGCCAGCAGTGTCAGGGACAGACAAGAGACCCAGTACTTC	CASSVRDRQETQYF
TRBJ1-5	.	TRBV7-9	many	TGTGCCAGCAGCTTCAACAGCAATCAGCCCCAGCATTTT	CASSFNSNQPQHF
TRBJ2-3	.	TRBV19	.	TGTGCCAGTAGTCCTACGACTGTTCCTTCGGATACGCAGTATTTT	CASSPTTVPSDTQYF
TRBJ1-4	TRBD1	TRBV28	few	TGTGCCAGCAGTTCCCGGGACAGTGAGAATGAAAAACTGTTTTTT	CASSSRDSENEKLFF
TRBJ2-3	.	TRBV5-1	few	TGCGCCAGCAGCTCTCGGGTTGGCACAGATACGCAGTATTTT	CASSSRVGTDTQYF
TRBJ2-3	.	TRBV10-3	.	TGTGCCATCAGCAAGACTGATGGCACAGATACGCAGTATTTT	CAISKTDGTDTQYF
TRBJ2-7	.	TRBV20-1	.	TGCAGTGCTCTGCGGACATCCTACGAGCAGTACTTC	CSALRTSYEQYF
TRBJ2-5	TRBD1	TRBV20-1	few	TGCAGTGCTAGAGATCTAGACAGGGAGTACCAAGAGACCCAGTACTTC	CSARDLDREYQETQYF
TRBJ1-6	.	TRBV27	.	TGTGCCAGCAGTTATGGACAGAGCTCCTATAATTCACCCCTCCACTTT	CASSYGQSSYNSPLHF
TRBJ2-1	TRBD2	TRBV7-7	few	TGTGCTAGCAGCTTAAATACCTGGACTAGCGGGAGCGGGACCTACAATGAGCAGTTCTTC	CASSLNTWTSGSGTYNEQFF
TRBJ2-5	.	TRBV29-1	many	TGCAGCGTTGAAGTAGAGACCCAGTACTTC	CSVEVETQYF
TRBJ1-2	.	TRBV10-3	.	TGTGCCACCCTCGCGGATTCCGGAGGCTACACCTTC	CATLADSGGYTF
TRBJ1-2	.	TRBV4-3	many	TGCGCCAGCAGCCAAGATCCCAGCAAGGGGGGCTACACCTTC	CASSQDPSKGGYTF
TRBJ2-7	.	TRBV6-1	.	TGTGCCAGCAGTGAATTTCCGGGTACAGGCTACGAGCAGTACTTC	CASSEFPGTGYEQYF
TRBJ2-3	.	TRBV9	.	TGTGCCAGCAGCGTAGAACATAGCACAGATACGCAGTATTTT	CASSVEHSTDTQYF
TRBJ1-1	.	TRBV5-6	.	TGTGCCAGCAGCTCGGGACAAAGGGCGGCTTTCTTT	CASSSGQRAAFF
TRBJ2-6	TRBD1	TRBV7-6	many	TGTGCCAGCAGCTTAGGACAGGGGGTCTCTGGGGCCAACGTCCTGACTTTC	CASSLGQGVSGANVLTF
TRBJ2-1	.	TRBV4-2	.	TGTGTCAGCAGCCAAGCTCCGAGAGGCTACAATGAGCAGTTCTTC	CVSSQAPRGYNEQFF
TRBJ2-3	.	TRBV6-1	few	TGTGCCAGCACCTACTCCCTCACAGATACGCAGTATTTT	CASTYSLTDTQYF
TRBJ2-1	TRBD2	TRBV10-3	few	TGTGCCATCAGTGAACAGGTGGTGACTAGCGGGATTGACAATGAGCAGTTCTTC	CAISEQVVTSGIDNEQFF
TRBJ1-2	.	TRBV12-3/TRBV12-4	.	TGTGCCAGGACGCGCGAGGGGGGGGCGGGCACCTTC	CARTREGGAGTF
TRBJ2-7	TRBD2	TRBV28	few	TGTGCCAGCAGTCCAACCGGGACTAGCGGGAGATTGATAGAGCAGTACTTC	CASSPTGTSGRLIEQYF
TRBJ1-1	.	TRBV2	few	TGTGCCAGCAGTGAACAGGTGTGGTCTGAAGCTTTCTTT	CASSEQVWSEAFF
TRBJ2-5	.	TRBV7-6	many	TGTGCCAGCAGCTTATGGGCGGGAAACCAAGAGACCCAGTACTTC	CASSLWAGNQETQYF
TRBJ2-2	.	TRBV10-2	.	TGCGCCAGCAGTGATCGGGGTGAGGAGCTGTTTTTT	CASSDRGEELFF
TRBJ2-7	.	TRBV9	.	TGTGCCAGCAGCGTAAGTGACACCCACTACGAGCAGTACTTC	CASSVSDTHYEQYF
TRBJ1-5	.	TRBV7-4	.	TGTGCCAGCAGCTTAGTTCACCTTTATCAGCCCCAGCATTTT	CASSLVHLYQPQHF
TRBJ1-1	.	TRBV7-2	few	TGTGCCAGCAGCTTAGTGGCGGGACAGAACACTGAAGCTTTCTTT	CASSLVAGQNTEAFF
TRBJ1-1	.	TRBV20-1	.	TGCAGTGCTTTAAAGACAGAGAACACTGAAGCTTTCTTT	CSALKTENTEAFF
TRBJ1-5	TRBD1	TRBV7-9	.	TGTGCCAACAGCTTAGGGACAGGACAAAATCAGCCCCAGCATTTT	CANSLGTGQNQPQHF
TRBJ1-2	.	TRBV6-2/TRBV6-3	.	TGTGCCAGCAGTTACTCGAGAGGGGACGCACATAACTATGGCTACACCTTC	CASSYSRGDAHNYGYTF
TRBJ2-3	TRBD1	TRBV5-1	many	TGCGCCAGCAGCTTGTATTTACAGGGGGCAGATACGCAGTATTTT	CASSLYLQGADTQYF
TRBJ1-2	.	TRBV28	.	TGTGCCAGCAGACAGGACCCCTATGGCTACACCTTC	CASRQDPYGYTF
TRBJ2-7	.	TRBV15	.	TGTGCCACCAGCAGAGAAGGCTACGAGCAGTACTTC	CATSREGYEQYF
TRBJ2-4	.	TRBV4-1	few	TGCGCCAGCAGCCAAGATCCGAAGGGGGTTCTAGCCAAAAACATTCAGTACTTC	CASSQDPKGVLAKNIQYF
TRBJ2-7	TRBD1	TRBV5-5	.	TGTGCCAGCAGCCGGACAGGGAACCACGAGCAGTACTTC	CASSRTGNHEQYF
TRBJ2-1	TRBD2	TRBV20-1	few	TGCAGTGCTACCTACGGGACTAGCGGGTACAATGAGCAGTTCTTC	CSATYGTSGYNEQFF
TRBJ2-4	.	TRBV7-2	.	TGTGCCAGCAGCCTACAAGGACAGCTAGCCAAAAACATTCAGTACTTC	CASSLQGQLAKNIQYF
TRBJ1-2	TRBD1	TRBV29-1	.	TGCAGCGCCACCCTGACAGGGGATGGCTATGGCTACACCTTC	CSATLTGDGYGYTF
TRBJ2-5	TRBD1	TRBV29-1	.	TGCAGCGTTGGCGCAGGGGGCGCGGGAGAGACCCAGTACTTC	CSVGAGGAGETQYF